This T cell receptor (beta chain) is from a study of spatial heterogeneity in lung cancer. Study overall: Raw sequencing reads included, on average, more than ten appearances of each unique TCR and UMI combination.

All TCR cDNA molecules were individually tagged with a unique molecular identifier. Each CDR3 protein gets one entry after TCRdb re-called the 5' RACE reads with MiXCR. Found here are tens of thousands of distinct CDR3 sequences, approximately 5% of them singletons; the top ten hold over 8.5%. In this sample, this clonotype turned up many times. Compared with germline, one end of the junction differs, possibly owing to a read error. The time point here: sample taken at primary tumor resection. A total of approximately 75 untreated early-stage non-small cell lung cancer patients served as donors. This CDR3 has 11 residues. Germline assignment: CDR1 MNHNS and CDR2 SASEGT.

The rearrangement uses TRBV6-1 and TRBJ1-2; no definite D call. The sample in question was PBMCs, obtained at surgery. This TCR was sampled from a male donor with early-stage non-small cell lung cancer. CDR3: CASSVTRTYSF. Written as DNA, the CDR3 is TGTGCCAGCAGTGTAACACGGACTTATTCCTTC.